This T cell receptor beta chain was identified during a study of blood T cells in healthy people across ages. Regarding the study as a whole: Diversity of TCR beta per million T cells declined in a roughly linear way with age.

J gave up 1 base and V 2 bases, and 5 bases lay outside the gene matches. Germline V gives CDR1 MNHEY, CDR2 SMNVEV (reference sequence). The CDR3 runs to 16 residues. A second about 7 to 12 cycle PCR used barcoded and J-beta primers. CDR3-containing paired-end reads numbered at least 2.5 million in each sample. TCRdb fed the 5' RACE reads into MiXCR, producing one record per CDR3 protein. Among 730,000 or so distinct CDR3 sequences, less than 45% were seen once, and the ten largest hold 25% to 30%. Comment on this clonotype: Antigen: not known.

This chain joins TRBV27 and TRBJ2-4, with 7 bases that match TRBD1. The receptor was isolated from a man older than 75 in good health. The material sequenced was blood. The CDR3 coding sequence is TGTGCCAGCAGTTTAAGACAGGGACGGGCCAAAAACATTCAGTACTTC. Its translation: CASSLRQGRAKNIQYF.